The T cell receptor (beta chain) under discussion was sequenced for a study of Graves' ophthalmopathy and Graves' hyperthyroidism. General study results and limits: Thyroid clonotypes that were expanded above 0.001 frequency mostly also appeared in blood. The 13-signature model separated ophthalmopathy from stable hyperthyroidism at over 85% sensitivity and roughly 83% specificity.

Aged 18 to 65, the patients with hyperthyroidism had under 2 months' duration and were newly diagnosed. This CDR3 has 13 amino acids. In this sample, this clonotype turned up once. Its antigen is currently unknown. Mismatch with germline at one junction end may stem from a read error. Amplified material comprised TCR beta CDR3 regions derived from RNA transcripts. HTBI primers served in a first-round RT-PCR, which a second-round multiplex PCR followed. TCRdb re-analysed the multiplex PCR reads in MiXCR, keeping a single row per CDR3 protein. The table records around 1,200,000 distinct CDR3 sequences, about 38% of them present only once.

Sequenced sample: peripheral blood or thyroid tissue (not recorded which). The TCR comes from an adult man with Graves' hyperthyroidism. The chain joins TRBV12-3 or TRBV12-4 to TRBJ1-4; 9 nucleotides match TRBD1. The DNA for the CDR3 is TGTGCCAGCAGTGACGTGGACAGGGGCCAACTGCTTTTT. Translated: CASSDVDRGQLLF.